Listed below are T cell receptor beta chains from one sample, sequenced in a study of blood T cell repertoires in COVID-19. Some clones are missing from TCRdb's copy, which holds only in-frame ones; the method was immunoSEQ multiplex PCR. The repertoire includes under 150,000 clones, 84% of them detected once, and about 5.5% sits in the top ten. Specimen: PBMCs or T cells enriched from blood (not recorded which). Source of these receptors: a man aged 40-49 years with acute COVID-19. CDR3s include the opening cysteine and the closing phenylalanine or tryptophan. D genes are given only for firm matches. Size values are once, few and many counts, or a class for expanded clones, and some rows have none.

clone_size	v_call	j_call	cdr3_length	d_call	cdr3_aa	cdr3_nt
.	TRBV12-3/TRBV12-4	TRBJ1-1	11	.	CASSQNTEAFF	TGTGCCAGCAGCCAAAACACTGAAGCTTTCTTT
.	TRBV3-1/TRBV3-2	TRBJ1-3	17	TRBD1	CASSQFDRGYAGNTIYF	TGTGCCAGCAGCCAATTCGACAGGGGATATGCTGGAAACACCATATATTTT
.	TRBV19	TRBJ2-2	16	TRBD1	CASSIVQTGETGELFF	TGTGCCAGTAGTATTGTGCAAACAGGGGAGACCGGGGAGCTGTTTTTT
.	TRBV30	TRBJ2-7	18	TRBD2	CAWSKPGSAGEPSYEQYF	TGTGCCTGGAGTAAGCCAGGGTCAGCGGGAGAACCCTCCTACGAGCAGTACTTC
.	TRBV3-1/TRBV3-2	TRBJ2-5	15	TRBD2	CASSPLAGGGETQYF	TGTGCCAGCAGCCCCCTAGCGGGGGGGGGAGAGACCCAGTACTTC
.	TRBV28	TRBJ2-1	12	.	CASEHQVDEQFF	TGTGCCAGCGAACACCAGGTTGATGAGCAGTTCTTC
.	TRBV30	TRBJ1-5	15	TRBD1	CAWSVRGGNNQPQHF	TGTGCCTGGAGTGTTAGAGGGGGCAACAATCAGCCCCAGCATTTT
few	TRBV10-2	TRBJ1-2	13	.	CASSEQGYYGYTF	TGCGCCAGCAGTGAGCAGGGGTACTATGGCTACACCTTC
few	TRBV6-6	TRBJ1-2	11	.	CASRLDLGYTF	TGTGCCAGCAGACTAGACCTTGGCTACACCTTC
few	TRBV5-8	TRBJ2-3	17	.	CASSSKGQPNWVDTQYF	TGTGCCAGCAGCTCGAAAGGACAGCCCAATTGGGTGGATACGCAGTATTTT